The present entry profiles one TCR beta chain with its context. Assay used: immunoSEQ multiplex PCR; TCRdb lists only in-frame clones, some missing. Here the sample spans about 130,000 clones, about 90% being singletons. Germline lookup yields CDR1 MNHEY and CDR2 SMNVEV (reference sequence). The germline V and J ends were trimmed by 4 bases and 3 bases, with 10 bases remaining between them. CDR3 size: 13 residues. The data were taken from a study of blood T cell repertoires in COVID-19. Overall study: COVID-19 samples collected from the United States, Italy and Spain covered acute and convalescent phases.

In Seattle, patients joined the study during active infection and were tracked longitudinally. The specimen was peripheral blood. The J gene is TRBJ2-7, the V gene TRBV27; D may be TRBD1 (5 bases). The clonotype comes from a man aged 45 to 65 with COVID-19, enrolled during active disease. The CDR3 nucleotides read TGTGCCAGCAGTTCAGGGCTTAGCTACGAGCAGTACTTC. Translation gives CASSSGLSYEQYF.